The next 18 T cell receptor beta chains were all read from a single sample in a study of PD-1 blockade in mismatch repair-deficient tumors. Profiled with immunoSEQ multiplex PCR; TCRdb holds only in-frame clones, not every one. The sample has some 110,000 clones, 60% to 85% seen once. The sample consisted of peripheral blood, taken approximately 14 months after starting pembrolizumab. The receptors here all came from an adult with mismatch repair-deficient cancer.

J is TRBJ2-1 and V is TRBV19; 9 bases are a match to TRBD2. The CDR3 extends over 15 amino acids. CDR1 is LNHDA and CDR2 is SQIVND in the germline V gene (reference sequence). Germline trimming cut 4 bases from V and 6 bases from J; bases unmatched to any gene: 7. CDR3 amino acids: CASSTPGLAGNEQFF. CDR3 coding DNA: TGTGCCAGTAGTACCCCGGGACTAGCAGGCAATGAGCAGTTCTTC.

The chain recombines TRBV19 with TRBJ1-2; D unclear. The CDR3 is 13 residues long. V lost 8 bases and J lost 5, with 15 bases in between. Germline CDR1 is LNHDA and CDR2 is SQIVND (reference sequence). CDR3 in DNA: TGTGCCAGTGCCGAGGATAGCCTGTATGGCTACACCTTC. Translated: CASAEDSLYGYTF.

The rearrangement uses TRBV27 and TRBJ1-2; D may be TRBD1 (5 bases). CDR1 is MNHEY, CDR2 SMNVEV, per germline (reference sequence). Trimming shortened V by 10 bases and J by 4 bases, and 13 bases separated the two germline ends. This CDR3 has 12 residues. For the CDR3, the DNA is TGTGCCACCCGTAGAGACAGCTATGGCTACACCTTC. It specifies CATRRDSYGYTF.

V and J are TRBV5-5 and TRBJ2-3; D remains unclear. V was pared by 2 bases and J by 0 bases, with 10 bases between. Germline V CDR1 and CDR2: SGHKS, YYEKEE (reference sequence). CDR3 size: 15 residues. DNA of the CDR3: TGTGCCAGCAGCTTTGATAGCCCAAGCACAGATACGCAGTATTTT. It encodes CASSFDSPSTDTQYF.

The chain couples TRBV2 to TRBJ2-6; 8 bases fit TRBD1. With V trimmed by 9 bases and J by 2 bases, 12 bases remained unmatched. Per the germline V gene, CDR1 is SNHLY and CDR2 is FYNNEI. The CDR3 runs 17 residues. This chain's CDR3 is CARTGDRSKPGANVLTF. Here the CDR3 DNA reads TGTGCCAGAACTGGGGACAGGTCCAAACCTGGGGCCAACGTCCTGACTTTC.

The J gene is TRBJ2-5, the V gene TRBV19; 7 bases fit TRBD2. Near its end, the DNA agrees better with TRBJ2-7, so the J call may be wrong. The CDR3 sequence is 13 residues long. Germline CDR1 is LNHDA and CDR2 is SQIVND (reference sequence). CDR3: CASSSGSSYEQYF. The CDR3 DNA is TGTGCCAGTAGTAGCGGGAGCTCCTACGAGCAGTACTTC.

V is TRBV11-3 and J is TRBJ2-1; D is possibly TRBD2 (6 bases). The length of the CDR3 is 17 residues. Germline V gene data show CDR1 as SGHNT and CDR2 as YENEEA. The V and J ends lost 1 base and 0 bases respectively, with 13 bases between them. The CDR3 DNA follows: TGTGCCAGCAGCTTAGGGGACTTCCCAGACTCCTACAATGAGCAGTTCTTC. Translation gives CASSLGDFPDSYNEQFF.

The genes are TRBV7-6 and TRBJ2-1; tentative D call: TRBD2 (7 bases). The CDR3 covers 17 residues. Germline V lookup: CDR1 SGHVS, CDR2 FNYEAQ. Between the trimmed V and J ends, which lost 5 bases and 0 bases, there was a span of 17 bases. The CDR3 bases are TGTGCCAGCAGCCAGAAGGGGGGGTCCCCCTCCTACAATGAGCAGTTCTTC. This gives the protein CASSQKGGSPSYNEQFF.

This chain links TRBV19 with TRBJ2-3, with TRBD2 as a possible D gene (6 bases). The CDR3 contains 14 residues. V was shortened by 5 bases and J by 5 bases, with 14 bases between the two germline ends. CDR1 LNHDA and CDR2 SQIVND come from the germline V gene (reference sequence). The CDR3 is CASSSGDLKDTQYF. In nucleotides, the CDR3 is TGTGCCAGTAGTTCGGGGGATTTAAAAGATACGCAGTATTTT.

For the CDR3, the DNA is TGTGCCAGCAGTTACCGGCTAGCGCACACCGGGGAGCTGTTTTTT. Translating gives CASSYRLAHTGELFF. The chain joins TRBV6-5 to TRBJ2-2; a possible D gene is TRBD2 (6 bases). V was trimmed by 2 bases and J by 3 bases, leaving 10 bases between them. The germline V gene encodes CDR1 MNHEY and CDR2 SVGAGI. The CDR3 extends over 15 amino acids.

As DNA, the CDR3 is TGTGCCTGGAGTGGGGGACTCGCGAACACCGGGGAGCTGTTTTTT. Encoded protein: CAWSGGLANTGELFF. The chain employs TRBV30 and TRBJ2-2, with D possibly being TRBD2 (6 bases). The CDR3 length is 15 residues. V lost 1 base and J lost 0, with 9 bases in between. Germline V CDR1 and CDR2: GTSNPN, SVGIG (reference sequence).

The rearrangement joins TRBV6-5 to TRBJ1-1; 9 bases are shared with TRBD1. J gave up 5 bases and V 6 bases, and 4 bases lay outside the gene matches. The germline V gene encodes CDR1 MNHEY and CDR2 SVGAGI. This CDR3 comprises 13 residues. CDR3 sequence (DNA): TGTGCCAGCAGAGGACAGGGGCATACTGAAGCTTTCTTT. Translating gives CASRGQGHTEAFF.

The chain has TRBV12-5 and TRBJ1-4, with 9 bases matching TRBD1. Germline CDR1 reads LGHNT; CDR2 reads FRNRAP. Trimming took 3 bases from V and 5 from J; bases not matched to a gene: 1. The CDR3 length is 14 residues. CDR3 sequence: CASGFGTGNEKLFF. The DNA for the CDR3 is TGTGCTAGTGGTTTCGGGACAGGGAATGAAAAACTGTTTTTT.

The CDR3 here is CATRAGLNTGELFF. The CDR3, as DNA: TGTGCCACCAGAGCGGGTCTGAACACCGGGGAGCTGTTTTTT. This rearrangement joins TRBV6-4 to TRBJ2-2; D is perhaps TRBD2 (6 bases). Germline CDR1 is MRHNA and CDR2 is SNTAGT. CDR3 size: 14 residues. Trimming left V 10 bases short and J 1 base short, with 13 bases between.

V gene TRBV18 combines with J gene TRBJ2-7; the D gene is possibly TRBD2 (5 bases). Looked up from germline, CDR1 is KGHSH and CDR2 is LQKENI. This CDR3 region has 14 residues. V shed 3 bases and J shed 0 bases, with 9 bases lying between them. The CDR3 nucleotides read TGTGCCAGCTCACCGAGTCGGGACTCCTACGAGCAGTACTTC. Amino acid sequence: CASSPSRDSYEQYF.

V is TRBV11-3 and J is TRBJ2-5, with D tentatively TRBD2 (6 bases). Trimming left V 5 bases short and J 7 bases short, with 14 bases between. There are 13 residues in the CDR3. Germline V lookup: CDR1 SGHNT, CDR2 YENEEA. The CDR3 region has the DNA TGTGCCAGCAGCGCCAACCTGGAGGGGACCCAGTACTTC. Its translation: CASSANLEGTQYF.

This rearrangement joins TRBV7-8 to TRBJ2-3, with 8 bases fitting TRBD2. This CDR3 region has 15 residues. Germline V gene sequence: CDR1 SGHVS, CDR2 FQNEAQ. V shed 2 bases and J 4 bases; nucleotides not matched to a gene: 5. The CDR3 nucleotides read TGTGCCAGCAGCTTAAATGGCGGGAGGTCAGATACGCAGTATTTT. Protein product: CASSLNGGRSDTQYF.

The chain carries TRBV28 and TRBJ2-3; 9 positions agree with TRBD2. V trimming: 6 bases; J trimming: 7 bases; junction bases outside the gene matches: 8. The CDR3 length is 14 residues. Germline V lookup: CDR1 MDHEN, CDR2 SYDVKM. The CDR3 sequence: CASSTPGTSHTQYF. The CDR3 DNA follows: TGTGCCAGCAGCACCCCAGGGACTAGCCATACGCAGTATTTT.